The 21 T cell receptor beta chains below were found in one sample sequenced in a study of cytotoxic CD8 clonotypes in ibrutinib-treated CLL. Generated by immunoSEQ multiplex PCR, the TCRdb table keeps only in-frame clones and is missing some. The data hold approximately 70,000 clones, with approximately 90% observed a single time. The starting material was PBMCs, obtained after 12 months of ibrutinib treatment. The source of these receptors is a human donor with chronic lymphocytic leukemia.

V usage is TRBV19 and J usage is TRBJ2-3; D is ambiguous. This CDR3 has 12 residues. The V end lost 3 bases, the J end lost 6 bases, and 7 bases lay between the germline ends. Germline CDR1 and CDR2: LNHDA and SQIVND (reference sequence). CDR3 protein: CASSMKVDTQYF. DNA of the CDR3: TGTGCCAGTAGTATGAAGGTTGATACGCAGTATTTT.

The rearrangement joins TRBV9 to TRBJ1-2; D is unresolved. The CDR3 has 15 residues. Germline V CDR1 and CDR2: SGDLS, YYNGEE. The ends were cut back, 0 bases at V and 7 bases at J, with 16 bases in the middle. The CDR3 sequence is CASSVDVVAGRGYTF. DNA of the CDR3: TGTGCCAGCAGCGTAGACGTTGTGGCAGGTCGTGGCTACACCTTC.

This chain joins TRBV7-2 and TRBJ2-1, with 7 bases fitting TRBD2. J was trimmed by 5 bases and V by 3 bases; bases with no gene match: 13. In germline, CDR1 is SGHTA, CDR2 FQGNSA. This CDR3 has 17 amino acids. The CDR3 protein is CASSFPRGGGSNNEQFF. CDR3 bases: TGTGCCAGCAGCTTCCCCCGGGGTGGCGGGAGCAACAATGAGCAGTTCTTC.

The genes are TRBV6-4 and TRBJ2-7; maybe TRBD2 (6 bases). Germline-derived CDR1 and CDR2 are MRHNA and SNTAGT. V was clipped by 4 bases and J by 4 bases, with 11 bases between them. CDR3 length: 13 amino acids. DNA of the CDR3: TGTGCCAGCAGTGGTTCCGGGAGATACGAGCAGTACTTC. Translated: CASSGSGRYEQYF.

The chain recombines TRBV5-1 with TRBJ2-7, with 9 bases that match TRBD2. The V gene's germline CDR1 is SGHRS and CDR2 YFSETQ. V was clipped by 0 bases and J by 4 bases; unmatched bases: 5. CDR3 length: 15 residues. The CDR3 DNA is TGCGCCAGCAGCTTGGTAGTAGCGGGAGAATACGAGCAGTACTTC. It encodes CASSLVVAGEYEQYF.

The chain is built from TRBV28 and TRBJ2-1, with unresolved D. The CDR3 spans 17 residues. CDR1 MDHEN and CDR2 SYDVKM come from the germline V gene. V dropped 3 bases and J dropped 0 bases, with 15 bases sitting between them. The CDR3 is CASSFSVGRSSYNEQFF. The CDR3 DNA follows: TGTGCCAGCAGTTTCTCAGTCGGACGAAGCTCCTACAATGAGCAGTTCTTC.

The chain recombines TRBV4-1 with TRBJ2-7; TRBD1 aligns across 8 bases. The ends lost 2 bases at V and 4 bases at J; junction bases unmatched: 13. The CDR3 covers 17 residues. Germline loops: CDR1 MGHRA, CDR2 YSYEKL. The CDR3 loop reads CASSQPNRDRKEYEQYF. CDR3 in DNA: TGCGCCAGCAGCCAACCCAACCGGGACAGGAAAGAATACGAGCAGTACTTC.

The chain carries TRBV29-1 and TRBJ2-7; 10 nucleotides align to TRBD1. Losses at the gene ends were 4 bases for V and 9 bases for J; bases not matched to a gene: 15. Germline CDR1 SQVTM, CDR2 ANQGSEA. The CDR3 sequence is 15 residues long. Written as DNA, the CDR3 is TGCAGCGTTGTAAGTGTCGGGACGGGACAGGGGTCGCAGTACTTC. Its protein product is CSVVSVGTGQGSQYF.

The rearrangement uses TRBV7-8 and TRBJ1-5; maybe TRBD1 (6 bases). CDR1 SGHVS and CDR2 FQNEAQ come from the germline V gene. V lost 6 bases and J 0 bases, leaving 12 bases between the germline ends. The CDR3 is made up of 15 amino acids. The DNA of the CDR3 is TGTGCCAGCAGAAAAGGGGGGAATAGCAATCAGCCCCAGCATTTT. It codes for CASRKGGNSNQPQHF. Based on the CDR3 plus reference TRBV7-8 and TRBJ1-5, the full variable domain is GAGVSQSPRYKVAKRGQDVALRCDPISGHVSLFWYQQALGQGPEFLTYFQNEAQLDKSGLPSDRFFAERPEGSVSTLKIQRTQQEDSAVYLCASRKGGNSNQPQHFGDGTRLSIL.

The chain carries TRBV7-9 and TRBJ2-3; tentatively, D is TRBD1 or TRBD2 (6 bases each). The CDR3 runs 17 residues. The V and J ends lost 1 base and 3 bases respectively, with 17 bases between them. Looked up from germline, CDR1 is SEHNR and CDR2 is FQNEAQ (reference sequence). CDR3 sequence: CASSLEAGGEVTDTQYF. The DNA for the CDR3 is TGTGCCAGCAGCTTAGAGGCCGGGGGCGAAGTAACAGATACGCAGTATTTT.

V and J are TRBV19 and TRBJ1-1, with 7 bases aligning to TRBD1. V was pared by 5 bases and J by 2 bases, with 11 bases of the junction left unmatched. Germline V CDR1 and CDR2: LNHDA, SQIVND (reference sequence). The CDR3 is 16 amino acids. CDR3 amino acids: CASSEAGHRGNTEAFF. The CDR3 DNA is TGTGCCAGTAGTGAGGCGGGGCACAGGGGTAACACTGAAGCTTTCTTT.

This clone was seen more than once but under ten times. V and J are TRBV5-4 and TRBJ1-1, with D unclear. Looked up from germline, CDR1 is SGHNT and CDR2 is YYREEE (reference sequence). V gave up 3 bases and J gave up 4 bases, with 13 bases separating them. The CDR3 extends over 14 amino acids. The CDR3 region is CASSWEQLITEAFF. The DNA for the CDR3 is TGTGCCAGCAGCTGGGAGCAGTTAATCACTGAAGCTTTCTTT.

The V call is TRBV9, the J call TRBJ2-1; possibly TRBD2 for D (5 bases). CDR1 is SGDLS, CDR2 YYNGEE, per germline. The CDR3 length is 14 residues. V was clipped by 4 bases and J by 0 bases, with 8 bases between them. In DNA, the CDR3 is TGTGCCAGCAGCCCACGGGACTCCTACAATGAGCAGTTCTTC. Protein product: CASSPRDSYNEQFF. Together with reference TRBV9 and TRBJ2-1, the CDR3 gives the full variable domain: DSGVTQTPKHLITATGQRVTLRCSPRSGDLSVYWYQQSLDQGLQFLIQYYNGEERAKGNILERFSAQQFPDLHSELNLSSLELGDSALYFCASSPRDSYNEQFFGPGTRLTVL.

This chain connects TRBV19 to TRBJ1-2; 7 bases are shared with TRBD1. Per germline, CDR1 LNHDA and CDR2 SQIVND (reference sequence). This CDR3 contains 15 residues. J lost 3 bases, V lost 4 bases, and 8 bases had no gene match. The CDR3 protein is CASSTETGYYYGYTF. Here the CDR3 DNA reads TGTGCCAGTAGTACAGAGACAGGGTATTACTATGGCTACACCTTC.

The genes are TRBV5-5 and TRBJ1-2; D remains unclear. V lost 2 bases and J lost 6, with 14 bases in between. In germline, CDR1 is SGHKS, CDR2 YYEKEE (reference sequence). The CDR3 is made up of 14 amino acids. As DNA, the CDR3 is TGTGCCAGCAGCTTCGCAGATATACTCGATGGCTACACCTTC. Residues: CASSFADILDGYTF.

Worth noting for this clone: Other nucleotide sequences from this sample produce the same CDR3. The V call is TRBV27, the J call TRBJ1-1; no definite D call. Trimming took 6 bases from V and 1 from J, leaving 9 bases between them. The CDR3 is made up of 13 amino acids. Germline-derived CDR1 and CDR2 are MNHEY and SMNVEV (reference sequence). CDR3 coding DNA: TGTGCCAGCAGCTTTTCCGGGAACACTGAAGCTTTCTTT. It yields the protein CASSFSGNTEAFF.

The J gene is TRBJ1-1, the V gene TRBV5-6; D is uncertain. This CDR3 is built from 12 residues. CDR1 is SGHDT, CDR2 YYEEEE, per germline. V was cut by 0 bases and J by 5 bases, with 5 bases left in between. The CDR3 DNA sequence: TGTGCCAGCAGCTTGGGGCAAACTGAAGCTTTCTTT. It encodes CASSLGQTEAFF.

In this sample, this clone turned up a few times. The chain couples TRBV27 to TRBJ1-2, with D perhaps matching TRBD1 (5 bases). The CDR3 covers 14 residues. V gave up 2 bases and J gave up 4 bases, with 11 bases separating them. CDR1 is MNHEY, CDR2 SMNVEV, per germline (reference sequence). DNA of the CDR3: TGTGCCAGCAGTTTAGGCAGGGAGGGCTATGGCTACACCTTC. This sequence encodes CASSLGREGYGYTF.

This chain uses TRBV30 with TRBJ2-7, with TRBD1 matching over 7 bases. The CDR3 is 18 residues long. Looked up from germline, CDR1 is GTSNPN and CDR2 is SVGIG (reference sequence). J gave up 5 bases and V 4 bases, and 23 bases lay outside the gene matches. CDR3 in amino acids: CAWTSTGLGTALSDEQYF. The CDR3 DNA reads as TGTGCCTGGACCAGCACGGGCCTCGGGACAGCCCTCTCGGACGAGCAGTACTTC.

This chain links TRBV5-1 with TRBJ1-3, with TRBD1 identical over 7 bases. V trimming: 4 bases; J trimming: 4 bases; junction bases outside the gene matches: 17. CDR1 is SGHRS, CDR2 YFSETQ, per germline. The CDR3 spans 18 residues. CDR3 bases: TGCGCCAGCAGCAGAGAGGCAGGGGGAGTATCTTACGGAAACACCATATATTTT. Translated: CASSREAGGVSYGNTIYF.

The V gene is TRBV4-1, the J gene TRBJ2-1; D tentatively fits TRBD1 or TRBD2 (5 bases each). Germline values: CDR1 MGHRA, CDR2 YSYEKL. The CDR3 runs to 16 residues. The V gene lost 0 bases and the J gene lost 3 bases, with 12 bases spanning the gap. This CDR3 reads CASSQDDRDGYNEQFF. CDR3 coding DNA: TGCGCCAGCAGCCAAGACGACCGGGACGGCTACAATGAGCAGTTCTTC.